This TCR beta chain was recovered during a study of breast tumors, draining lymph nodes, adjacent tissues. Findings and limits, study-wide: Tumor TCR diversity was below lymph nodes but above nontumor tissue.

Via MiXCR, TCRdb re-called the multiplex PCR reads, giving one row per CDR3 protein. The sample holds 200,000 to 250,000 distinct CDR3 sequences, nearly 35% seen once. Axillary draining lymph nodes of breast cancer patients supplied the node samples. Regarding this clonotype: Its antigen remains unknown. A much larger clone lies one base from this, so it may be a read error.

Germline loops: CDR1 WSHSY, CDR2 SAAADI. Deletions cut 5 bases from V and 2 bases from J, with 15 bases between. This CDR3 contains 15 residues. Input material: axillary lymph node tissue. The TCR originated in a female donor with breast cancer. Some clones in this sample may be carry-over from other donors' samples. The chain is built from TRBV10-2 and TRBJ2-5; D perhaps matches TRBD2 (6 bases). Here the CDR3 DNA reads TGCGCCAGCAGTCAGGCTAGCGTCCTTCAAGAGACCCAGTACTTC. Translated, it gives CASSQASVLQETQYF.